This is a list of T cell receptor beta chains from one sample in a study of blood T cell repertoires in COVID-19. Profiling relied on immunoSEQ multiplex PCR, and the TCRdb table lists in-frame clones only, not all of them. The data show tens of thousands of clones, around 87% seen once. The sequencing sample was made of peripheral blood. Every receptor here comes from a woman aged 80 or older with active or convalescent COVID-19. The CDR3 runs from the conserved cysteine through the conserved F or W. A D gene is named only where the DNA matches it firmly. Clone size is shown for a subset of rows, as once, few, many or a class of expanded clone.

size	D	V	J	DNA	CDR3
.	.	TRBV7-2	TRBJ1-3	TGTGCCAGCAGCCAGGCAGGGGACGGAAACACCATATATTTT	CASSQAGDGNTIYF
.	TRBD2	TRBV2	TRBJ2-5	TGTGCCAGCAGTGTACGGACTAGCGGGGGGGAGACCCAGTACTTC	CASSVRTSGGETQYF
few	TRBD2	TRBV30	TRBJ2-7	TGTGCCTGGAGTGTATCTAGCGGGGGATCCTACGAGCAGTACTTC	CAWSVSSGGSYEQYF
once	.	TRBV11-2	TRBJ1-6	TGTGCCAGCAGCGAACAGGGAAATTCACCCCTCCACTTT	CASSEQGNSPLHF
.	.	TRBV6-1	TRBJ1-4	TGTGCCAGCAGTGAAGCGTTCGGGCAGGGCGAAAAACTGTTTTTT	CASSEAFGQGEKLFF
.	TRBD2	TRBV29-1	TRBJ2-7	TGCAGCGTTGAAGTCACTAGCGGGGGGCGCGAGCAGTACTTC	CSVEVTSGGREQYF
.	.	TRBV5-1	TRBJ2-1	TGCGCCAGCAGCTTGGCCGCGGGCAGGGGCCTACTCTACAATGAGCAGTTCTTC	CASSLAAGRGLLYNEQFF
.	.	TRBV7-3	TRBJ1-1	TGTGCCAGCAGCTCACGCCCGGGGTTTGACACTGAAGCTTTCTTT	CASSSRPGFDTEAFF
.	TRBD1	TRBV11-2	TRBJ1-2	TGTGCCAGCAGCTTAGTGGGGACAGGGTCGCTCTATGGCTACACCTTC	CASSLVGTGSLYGYTF
once	.	TRBV7-8	TRBJ1-5	TGTGCCAGCAGCTTAGCGCGAGAGAATCAGCCCCAGCATTTT	CASSLARENQPQHF
.	TRBD1	TRBV5-6	TRBJ1-6	TGTGCCAGCAGCACTGACAGGGGTTCCTATAATTCACCCCTCCACTTT	CASSTDRGSYNSPLHF
.	.	TRBV5-1	TRBJ2-1	TGCGCCAGCAGCGCCCCCCAGATCAGGGTACAGCAGTTCTTC	CASSAPQIRVQQFF
.	.	TRBV3-1/TRBV3-2	TRBJ1-3	TGTGCCAGCAGCCGACTGCCCGAAGGAGGCGCAAACACCATATATTTT	CASSRLPEGGANTIYF
.	TRBD1	TRBV11-2	TRBJ1-2	TGTGCCAGCAGCTTAGGTATTATTGCTTCGGGACAGGGATCTAATGGCTACACCTTC	CASSLGIIASGQGSNGYTF
.	.	TRBV29-1	TRBJ2-7	TGCAGCGTTGTACTGGTATCAGGGGGGATCTCCTACGAGCAGTACTTC	CSVVLVSGGISYEQYF
once	.	TRBV5-1	TRBJ2-5	TGCGCCAGCAGCTTGGGCCCCACAGGGTTCGAGACCCAGTACTTC	CASSLGPTGFETQYF
.	TRBD1	TRBV7-2	TRBJ1-5	TGTGCCAGCAGCTTAAGGGCAGGGGGCTATAGCAATCAGCCCCAGCATTTT	CASSLRAGGYSNQPQHF
.	.	TRBV9	TRBJ2-1	TGTGCCAGCAGCGCCCAAGAGGCGGGTGCGGTGGGGTACAATGAGCAGTTCTTC	CASSAQEAGAVGYNEQFF
.	TRBD2	TRBV19	TRBJ2-2	TGTGCCAGTAGTATAGCAGTAATCTACGCCTGGACTAGGAGGTTTCCCGGGGAGCTGTTTTTT	CASSIAVIYAWTRRFPGELFF
.	TRBD1	TRBV30	TRBJ1-1	TGTGCCTGGGGCACCGGACAGGGAGGGACTGAAGCTTTCTTT	CAWGTGQGGTEAFF
.	TRBD2	TRBV27	TRBJ2-1	TGTGCCAGCAGCCGCCCCCCTTCTAGCGGGGGGGCGTATGAGCAGTTCTTC	CASSRPPSSGGAYEQFF
few	.	TRBV12-3/TRBV12-4	TRBJ1-1	TGTGCCAGCAGTTTAGCGCGAGACACTGAAGCTTTCTTT	CASSLARDTEAFF
.	TRBD1	TRBV2	TRBJ1-6	TGTGCCAGCCTCTTGACAGGGGTTAATTCACCCCTCCACTTT	CASLLTGVNSPLHF
few	TRBD2	TRBV9	TRBJ2-3	TGTGCCAGCAGCGCACTAGCGGGGGGGTTGACAGATACGCAGTATTTT	CASSALAGGLTDTQYF
.	TRBD1	TRBV11-2	TRBJ2-7	TGTGCCAGCAGCCGCCGGGACAGGGTGGGCGAGCAGTACTTC	CASSRRDRVGEQYF
.	.	TRBV7-2	TRBJ1-1	TGTGCCAGCACGAGGCAAACTACTACTGAAGCTTTCTTT	CASTRQTTTEAFF
once	.	TRBV2	TRBJ1-3	TGTGCCAGCAGCCCCGGGTTGGGGGGAGGAGACGGAAACACCATATATTTT	CASSPGLGGGDGNTIYF
.	.	TRBV7-2	TRBJ1-5	TGTGCCAGCAGCTTAGGTCCCCAGCGGGGAAATCAGCCCCAGCATTTT	CASSLGPQRGNQPQHF
.	TRBD1	TRBV7-8	TRBJ1-4	TGTGCCAGCAGCTTCGGGGGACAGGGACGTGAAAAACTGTTTTTT	CASSFGGQGREKLFF
.	.	TRBV29-1	TRBJ1-2	TGCAGCGTTTTCTCTCAATCTACAGGCCTGAATGGCTACACCTTC	CSVFSQSTGLNGYTF
.	.	TRBV10-1	TRBJ1-4	TGCGCCAGCAGTGTGGCAGTACCCTTTGAAAAACTGTTTTTT	CASSVAVPFEKLFF
.	TRBD2	TRBV6-2/TRBV6-3	TRBJ2-5	TGTGCCAGCAGTACCGAACTCCAGCGGGGGGGCCAAGAGACCCAGTACTTC	CASSTELQRGGQETQYF
.	.	TRBV19	TRBJ2-1	TGTGCCAGTAGGTCCGGTGCAGGGGCCTACAATGAGCAGTTCTTC	CASRSGAGAYNEQFF
.	TRBD1	TRBV7-2	TRBJ1-1	TGTGCCAGCAGCATAGGCCTCGGGACAGGGAGAAGGGAGACTGAAGCTTTCTTT	CASSIGLGTGRRETEAFF
.	TRBD1	TRBV15	TRBJ1-4	TGTGCCACCAGCAGAGATCTCGGGCAGGGGGAGGAAAAACTGTTTTTT	CATSRDLGQGEEKLFF